This T cell receptor (beta chain) was retrieved from a study of read filtering for tumor transcriptome and immune sequencing. Overall study context: Mean patient age was roughly 72 years, range roughly 40 to 85; approximately 18 male, more than 11 female. Revised staging placed eight or nine patients in R-ISS I, 15 to 20 in II, 7 in III.

Whole-study results and caveats: About 81.9% of IR-seq clonotypes had one read, totaling about 3.5% of reads; RNA-seq: approximately 75% and 45%.

From approximately 430 ng of RNA, a library with molecular barcoded alpha/delta and beta/gamma adaptors was made. TCRdb re-analysed the reads in MiXCR, keeping a single row per CDR3 protein. Among tens of thousands of distinct CDR3 sequences, roughly a fifth were seen once, and the ten largest hold under 40%. At the time of active disease, bone marrow was collected from every patient. With regard to this clonotype: Its antigen is unidentified. A much larger clone sits a single nucleotide away, making a read error possible.

Germline V gene lookup returns CDR1 SSHAT and CDR2 FNYEAQ (reference sequence). The CDR3 has 16 residues. The V call is TRBV7-7, the J call TRBJ2-1, with a possible D match to TRBD1 (5 bases). The sequencing input was a population of CD138-negative cells sorted from bone marrow. The clonotype comes from a donor older than 35 with multiple myeloma. CDR3 amino acids: CASSLGSGAPDNEPFF. CDR3 nucleotide sequence: TGTGCTAGCAGCTTAGGGTCTGGGGCCCCTGACAATGAGCCGTTCTTC.